This T cell receptor (beta chain) was found in a study of blood T cell repertoires in COVID-19 (dated by TCRdb to 2020 to 2021). Regarding the research as a whole: The collaborator samples originated in the United States, Italy and Spain and spanned the acute and convalescent phases of COVID-19. Subjects who had been exposed to COVID-19, were actively infected with it, or had recovered from it provided the deeply sampled blood TCRbeta repertoires that made up the dataset. A de-identified subject ID, COVID-19 status, age in years and sex were almost always included in the sample metadata. The material from the prospective study consisted of cDNA or gDNA derived from T cells, B-cell-depleted T cells, or PBMCs. HLA class I and class II types, where available, came from metadata supplied by the sample provider rather than from assay-based typing. A freely available public database, intended as a resource for researchers studying the immune response to SARS-CoV-2, is where the repertoires were released. Samples came from the ongoing ImmuneRACE study (first 160 participants) plus 1,254 subjects from 6 global collaborators. General conclusions and limits of the study: The quantity of clinical and demographic metadata differed by source and by participant and was supplied without curation.

Points on this clone: Its target antigen remains unknown. No much larger clone is present one base from it, and per-base qualities are unavailable.

Whole blood was collected in K2EDTA tubes by collaborating institutions according to the institutions' own protocols. For TCRbeta analysis, collaborators shipped samples in one of three forms: frozen whole blood, isolated PBMCs, or DNA extracted from either of those sample types. TCRbeta CDR3 regions were amplified from genomic DNA by means of the immunoSEQ Assay, a bias-controlled multiplex PCR. The paper's data handling went like this. Within the assay, amplification of reference gene primers was used to estimate how many nucleated cells each sample contained. To quantify the absolute abundance of each unique TCRbeta CDR3 rearrangement, sequence reads were collapsed and filtered. For each sample, productive Simpson clonality was calculated as the square root of Simpson's diversity index over productive rearrangements. TCRdb took this table from immuneACCESS and kept in-frame rearrangements with V and J called. Such tables lack part of the clones; where checked against another copy, unresolved V genes explain under half of the gap, and the rest is unexplained. V and J calls and clone size are those listed in that table; D and trimming were worked out from the DNA. This sample holds more than 95,000 clones; roughly four fifths were observed only once. The biggest ten clones account for about 4.8% of the sample.

The sample comprised peripheral blood. The sequence was collected from a man aged 60 to 69 with acute or convalescent COVID-19.

The DNA sequence follows: TGCGCCAGCAGCTTGGGAACAGGGGAGCCCCAGCATTTT. It is translated as CASSLGTGEPQHF. The rearrangement combines TRBV5-1 with TRBJ1-5, with 7 bases matching TRBD1. Compared with germline, V lacks 0 bases and J lacks 8 bases; bases without a gene match: 2. The cysteine opens and the phenylalanine closes a CDR3 of 13 amino acids. The only DNA kept is the CDR3, 39 bases in frame from the first base. The germline V gene provides CDR1 SGHRS and CDR2 YFSETQ. This CDR3, with the reference TRBV5-1 and TRBJ1-5 proteins standing in past its ends, gives the full variable domain KAGVTQTPRYLIKTRGQQVTLSCSPISGHRSVSWYQQTPGQGLQFLFEYFSETQRNKGNFPGRFSGRQFSNSRSEMNVSTLELGDSALYLCASSLGTGEPQHFGDGTRLSIL.